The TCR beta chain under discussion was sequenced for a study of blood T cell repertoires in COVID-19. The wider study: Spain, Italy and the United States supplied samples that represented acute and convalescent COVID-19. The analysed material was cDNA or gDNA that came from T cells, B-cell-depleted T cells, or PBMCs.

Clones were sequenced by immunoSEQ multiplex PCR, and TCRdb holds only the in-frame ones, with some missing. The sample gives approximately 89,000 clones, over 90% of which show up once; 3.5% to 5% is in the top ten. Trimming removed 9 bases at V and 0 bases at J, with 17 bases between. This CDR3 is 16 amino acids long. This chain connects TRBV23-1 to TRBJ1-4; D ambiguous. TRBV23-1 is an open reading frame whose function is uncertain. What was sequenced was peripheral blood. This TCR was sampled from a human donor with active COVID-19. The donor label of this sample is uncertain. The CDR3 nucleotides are TGCGCCAGGGATCAGACGCGGGTACCAACTAATGAAAAACTGTTTTTT. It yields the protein CARDQTRVPTNEKLFF.